These 10 T cell receptor beta chains were sequenced from one sample in a study of lymphopenia after photon versus proton radiotherapy. This table comes from immunoSEQ multiplex PCR, and its TCRdb copy is limited to in-frame clones, with some not included. The sample contains 70,000 or so clones, 85% to 95% of which appear only once. The specimen was peripheral blood, collected from a patient treated with photon-based radiotherapy. All receptors come from a woman aged 40-49 years with cholangiocarcinoma.

The chain is built from TRBV2 and TRBJ1-1; 11 bases map to TRBD1. From germline, CDR1 is SNHLY and CDR2 FYNNEI. V gave up 0 bases and J gave up 11 bases; unmatched junction bases: 8. There are 15 residues in the CDR3. CDR3 nucleotide sequence: TGTGCCAGCAGTGAAGCAGGCGGGACAGGGGGATTGGCTTTCTTT. Translation: CASSEAGGTGGLAFF.

The chain uses TRBV28 and TRBJ2-7, with D possibly TRBD2 on 5 matching bases. V lost 10 bases and J 0 bases, leaving 7 bases between the germline ends. The CDR3 loop spans 11 amino acids. Germline V gene lookup returns CDR1 MDHEN and CDR2 SYDVKM. Here the CDR3 DNA reads TGTGCCACCACTAGCTCCTACGAGCAGTACTTC. Translation: CATTSSYEQYF.

The rearrangement links TRBV25-1 to TRBJ2-3; unclear D gene. The CDR3 is 14 amino acids. Germline V CDR1 and CDR2: MGHDK, SYGVNS. V lost 1 base to trimming and J lost 3 bases, with 8 bases between them. The CDR3 region has the DNA TGTGCCAGCAGTGAATTCGGCCAGACAGATACGCAGTATTTT. The encoded protein is CASSEFGQTDTQYF.

The chain joins TRBV10-1 to TRBJ2-7; D gene uncertain. Trimming took off 0 bases at V and 3 bases at J, with 9 bases between the two ends. Per the germline V gene, CDR1 is WNHNN and CDR2 is SYGVQD (reference sequence). This CDR3 has 14 amino acids. In DNA form, the CDR3 reads TGCGCCAGCAGTGAGTCTACCGGTAACTACGAGCAGTACTTC. This translates into CASSESTGNYEQYF.

The chain joins TRBV6-6 to TRBJ2-7; D unclear. The CDR3 runs to 14 residues. V gave up 7 bases and J gave up 6 bases, with 19 bases separating them. Germline V gene sequence: CDR1 MNHNY, CDR2 SVGAGI (reference sequence). The CDR3 sequence is CASTGRQYLGEQYF. For the CDR3, the DNA is TGTGCCAGCACGGGTCGGCAGTACCTAGGCGAGCAGTACTTC.

This chain links TRBV30 with TRBJ1-4, with 7 bases matching TRBD1. With V trimmed by 1 base and J by 5 bases, 1 base remained unmatched. Germline V gene lookup returns CDR1 GTSNPN and CDR2 SVGIG (reference sequence). The CDR3 extends over 13 amino acids. The DNA for the CDR3 is TGTGCCTGGAGTGACAGGGGCAATGAAAAACTGTTTTTT. This sequence encodes CAWSDRGNEKLFF.

This clone was picked up a small number of times. CDR3 protein: CASSLGQPGNSPLHF. DNA of the CDR3: TGCGCCAGCAGCCTCGGCCAGCCGGGTAATTCACCCCTCCACTTT. J is TRBJ1-6 and V is TRBV4-1, with D unresolved. CDR1 is MGHRA and CDR2 is YSYEKL in the germline V gene. Trimming took off 4 bases at V and 6 bases at J, with 13 bases between the two ends. There are 15 residues in the CDR3.

The chain has TRBV10-3 and TRBJ2-3; perhaps TRBD2 as D (6 bases). Per the germline V gene, CDR1 is ENHRY and CDR2 is SYGVKD. The CDR3 covers 16 residues. Trimming left V 2 bases short and J 6 bases short, with 18 bases between. This CDR3 is CAISESGAEGLDTQYF. The CDR3 coding sequence is TGTGCCATCAGTGAGAGTGGAGCGGAGGGGTTGGATACGCAGTATTTT.

This chain uses TRBV30 with TRBJ1-2, with D maybe TRBD1 (5 bases). CDR1 and CDR2 (germline): GTSNPN, SVGIG (reference sequence). With 1 base removed from V and 0 bases from J, the gap between germline ends came to 18 bases. This CDR3 spans 17 amino acids. CDR3 in DNA: TGTGCCTGGAGTGGGAGCGGACAAGCCGCCACTAACTATGGCTACACCTTC. This sequence encodes CAWSGSGQAATNYGYTF.

The chain couples TRBV6-5 to TRBJ2-1, with 8 bases that match TRBD2. J was trimmed by 4 bases and V by 2 bases; bases with no gene match: 4. The CDR3 consists of 15 residues. Germline CDR1 and CDR2: MNHEY and SVGAGI. The CDR3 nucleotides read TGTGCCAGCAGTTACGATAGCGGGGCTTACAATGAGCAGTTCTTC. Amino acid sequence: CASSYDSGAYNEQFF.